This T cell receptor beta chain comes out of a study of early T cells in non-severe SARS-CoV-2 infection. About the research overall: Sequencing input comprised bulk RNA from unsorted whole blood; chain pairing was not available.

Study results and caveats: Matching with VDJdb favored anti-spike CD8 responses (missing private and CD4 specificities).

Unique molecular identifiers were added to individual cDNA molecules. TCRdb fed the 5' RACE reads into MiXCR, producing one record per CDR3 protein. The sample shows approximately 64,000 distinct CDR3 sequences, over 4.5% of them seen only once. This CDR3 spans 14 amino acids. CDR1 SGHRS and CDR2 YFSETQ come from the germline V gene. Unmatched junction bases numbered 5, after V lost 3 bases and J lost 4 bases. The sample holds many counts of this clonotype. Antigen unknown. Input material: whole blood. The chain is built from TRBV5-1 and TRBJ1-1; 8 bases agree with TRBD1. This sequence was found in an adult who was a healthcare worker with PCR-confirmed SARS-CoV-2 infection or an uninfected control (not recorded which). The CDR3 sequence: CASSWTGPGTEAFF. Here the CDR3 DNA reads TGCGCCAGCAGCTGGACAGGGCCTGGCACTGAAGCTTTCTTT.